This is a list of T cell receptor beta chains from one sample in a study of T cells after yellow fever vaccination. TCRdb redid the calling of the 5' RACE reads with MiXCR, one entry per CDR3 protein. The sample yields approximately 580,000 distinct CDR3 sequences, roughly a sixth seen once. Source: PBMCs, taken more than 4 days after the first yellow fever vaccination. These receptors were taken from a man between 18 and 35 years old who received the YFV17D yellow fever vaccine. CDR3s include the opening cysteine and the closing phenylalanine or tryptophan. D genes are given only for firm matches. Part of the rows lack a size; the others show once, few, many or a class for expanded clones.

d_call: -; v_call: TRBV7-2; clone_size: few; j_call: TRBJ1-5; cdr3_aa: CASSLGPGMSNQPQHF; cdr3_nt: TGTGCCAGCAGCTTGGGGCCAGGGATGAGCAATCAGCCCCAGCATTTT
d_call: -; v_call: TRBV7-6; clone_size: -; j_call: TRBJ1-3; cdr3_aa: CASSLAQGLSGNTIYF; cdr3_nt: TGTGCCAGCAGCTTAGCCCAGGGTCTCTCTGGAAACACCATATATTTT
d_call: TRBD1; v_call: TRBV12-3/TRBV12-4; clone_size: few; j_call: TRBJ1-1; cdr3_aa: CASTFPGQAKAFF; cdr3_nt: TGTGCCAGCACCTTCCCGGGACAGGCCAAAGCTTTCTTT
d_call: -; v_call: TRBV18; clone_size: -; j_call: TRBJ1-1; cdr3_aa: CASSHRETEAFF; cdr3_nt: TGTGCCAGCTCCCACAGGGAAACTGAAGCTTTCTTT
d_call: -; v_call: TRBV20-1; clone_size: few; j_call: TRBJ2-5; cdr3_aa: CSGSSKEETQYF; cdr3_nt: TGCAGTGGAAGCTCGAAAGAAGAGACCCAGTACTTC
d_call: TRBD1; v_call: TRBV6-5; clone_size: few; j_call: TRBJ1-2; cdr3_aa: CASSLQGAGDGYTF; cdr3_nt: TGTGCCAGCAGTCTACAGGGGGCGGGGGATGGCTACACCTTC
d_call: -; v_call: TRBV12-3/TRBV12-4; clone_size: few; j_call: TRBJ2-2; cdr3_aa: CASSPTRLTGELFF; cdr3_nt: TGTGCCAGCAGTCCTACCCGGCTCACCGGGGAGCTGTTTTTT
d_call: -; v_call: TRBV4-2; clone_size: -; j_call: TRBJ2-7; cdr3_aa: CASSQERGYSYEQYF; cdr3_nt: TGTGCCAGCAGCCAAGAGAGGGGGTACTCCTACGAGCAGTACTTC
d_call: -; v_call: TRBV20-1; clone_size: -; j_call: TRBJ2-5; cdr3_aa: CSARDGPGQETQYF; cdr3_nt: TGCAGTGCTAGAGATGGCCCAGGGCAAGAGACCCAGTACTTC
d_call: -; v_call: TRBV12-3/TRBV12-4; clone_size: -; j_call: TRBJ2-1; cdr3_aa: CASSRLAPQGATNEQFF; cdr3_nt: TGTGCCAGCAGCCGTTTGGCTCCACAGGGTGCGACTAATGAGCAGTTCTTC
d_call: -; v_call: TRBV7-9; clone_size: -; j_call: TRBJ2-7; cdr3_aa: CASRRPGTQGEQYF; cdr3_nt: TGTGCCAGCAGGAGACCCGGGACCCAAGGCGAGCAGTACTTC
d_call: TRBD2; v_call: TRBV4-1; clone_size: -; j_call: TRBJ2-3; cdr3_aa: CASRLLAGRTDTQYF; cdr3_nt: TGCGCCAGCAGACTGTTAGCGGGGCGAACAGATACGCAGTATTTT
d_call: -; v_call: TRBV20-1; clone_size: -; j_call: TRBJ2-3; cdr3_aa: CSAHGTSFDTQYF; cdr3_nt: TGCAGTGCTCACGGGACCTCCTTCGATACGCAGTATTTT
d_call: -; v_call: TRBV18; clone_size: few; j_call: TRBJ2-3; cdr3_aa: CASSPWTDARADTQYF; cdr3_nt: TGTGCCAGCTCACCGTGGACAGATGCAAGGGCAGATACGCAGTATTTT
d_call: TRBD1; v_call: TRBV6-1; clone_size: -; j_call: TRBJ2-7; cdr3_aa: CASTPGGTGREQYF; cdr3_nt: TGTGCCAGCACCCCCGGAGGGACAGGGAGGGAGCAGTACTTC
d_call: -; v_call: TRBV21-1; clone_size: few; j_call: TRBJ1-1; cdr3_aa: CASSIRQSWEAFF; cdr3_nt: TGTGCCAGCAGCATCAGGCAGTCCTGGGAAGCTTTCTTT
d_call: -; v_call: TRBV9; clone_size: -; j_call: TRBJ2-3; cdr3_aa: CASMPLSTDTQYF; cdr3_nt: TGTGCCAGCATGCCTCTTAGCACAGATACGCAGTATTTT
d_call: TRBD1; v_call: TRBV9; clone_size: few; j_call: TRBJ1-2; cdr3_aa: CASSVGGGYLYPYGYTF; cdr3_nt: TGTGCCAGCAGCGTAGGAGGGGGCTACCTATACCCCTATGGCTACACCTTC
d_call: -; v_call: TRBV7-6; clone_size: -; j_call: TRBJ2-5; cdr3_aa: CASSLPGTFQETQYF; cdr3_nt: TGTGCCAGCAGCTTACCGGGAACCTTCCAAGAGACCCAGTACTTC
d_call: -; v_call: TRBV4-2; clone_size: few; j_call: TRBJ1-5; cdr3_aa: CASSQGVESNQPQHF; cdr3_nt: TGTGCCAGCAGCCAAGGGGTGGAGAGCAATCAGCCCCAGCATTTT
d_call: -; v_call: TRBV25-1; clone_size: few; j_call: TRBJ2-1; cdr3_aa: CASSELVNEQFF; cdr3_nt: TGTGCCAGCAGTGAATTGGTGAATGAGCAGTTCTTC
d_call: -; v_call: TRBV7-2; clone_size: -; j_call: TRBJ2-3; cdr3_aa: CASSSRPGTDTQYF; cdr3_nt: TGTGCCAGCAGCTCACGCCCCGGCACAGATACGCAGTATTTT
d_call: -; v_call: TRBV24-1; clone_size: -; j_call: TRBJ2-3; cdr3_aa: CATGQQQGTPTDTQYF; cdr3_nt: TGTGCCACCGGACAGCAACAGGGGACTCCGACAGATACGCAGTATTTT
d_call: -; v_call: TRBV5-1; clone_size: many; j_call: TRBJ1-6; cdr3_aa: CASRPTLGSYNSPLHF; cdr3_nt: TGCGCCAGCAGACCAACGCTAGGCTCCTATAATTCACCCCTCCACTTT
d_call: -; v_call: TRBV9; clone_size: few; j_call: TRBJ2-2; cdr3_aa: CASSVDWIATGELFF; cdr3_nt: TGTGCCAGCAGCGTAGACTGGATCGCCACCGGGGAGCTGTTTTTT
d_call: -; v_call: TRBV4-3; clone_size: -; j_call: TRBJ1-1; cdr3_aa: CASSQDQGSGRGGTEAFF; cdr3_nt: TGCGCCAGCAGCCAAGACCAGGGAAGCGGTCGGGGGGGCACTGAAGCTTTCTTT
d_call: -; v_call: TRBV4-2; clone_size: -; j_call: TRBJ1-6; cdr3_aa: CASSQEAAGRPLHF; cdr3_nt: TGTGCCAGCAGCCAAGAGGCGGCAGGTCGACCCCTCCACTTT
d_call: -; v_call: TRBV11-2; clone_size: few; j_call: TRBJ2-3; cdr3_aa: CASSPGTPSTDTQYF; cdr3_nt: TGTGCCAGCAGCCCTGGGACACCAAGCACAGATACGCAGTATTTT
d_call: TRBD2; v_call: TRBV5-1; clone_size: few; j_call: TRBJ2-2; cdr3_aa: CASSREGSRDRGELFF; cdr3_nt: TGCGCCAGCAGCCGGGAGGGGAGTCGCGATCGCGGGGAGCTGTTTTTT
d_call: -; v_call: TRBV20-1; clone_size: few; j_call: TRBJ1-2; cdr3_aa: CSARRELSGYTF; cdr3_nt: TGCAGTGCTAGACGCGAGCTTTCTGGCTACACCTTC
d_call: TRBD2; v_call: TRBV4-2; clone_size: -; j_call: TRBJ2-5; cdr3_aa: CASRPDEASGGVFQETQYF; cdr3_nt: TGTGCCAGCAGACCTGATGAGGCTAGCGGGGGGGTTTTTCAAGAGACCCAGTACTTC
d_call: -; v_call: TRBV10-1; clone_size: -; j_call: TRBJ2-5; cdr3_aa: CASSDRLAGKETQYF; cdr3_nt: TGCGCCAGCAGTGACCGATTGGCGGGGAAAGAGACCCAGTACTTC
d_call: TRBD1; v_call: TRBV25-1; clone_size: few; j_call: TRBJ1-6; cdr3_aa: CASSEHYGTGKTPLHF; cdr3_nt: TGTGCCAGCAGTGAACATTACGGGACAGGCAAAACACCCCTCCACTTT
d_call: TRBD2; v_call: TRBV12-3/TRBV12-4; clone_size: -; j_call: TRBJ2-1; cdr3_aa: CATKAVSGGGSEQFF; cdr3_nt: TGTGCCACCAAGGCAGTCAGCGGGGGAGGGAGTGAGCAGTTCTTC
d_call: -; v_call: TRBV7-9; clone_size: few; j_call: TRBJ1-4; cdr3_aa: CASRPDGEKLFF; cdr3_nt: TGTGCCAGCAGACCGGACGGGGAAAAACTGTTTTTT
d_call: TRBD1; v_call: TRBV4-3; clone_size: few; j_call: TRBJ2-1; cdr3_aa: CASSQDHQGAGNEQFF; cdr3_nt: TGCGCCAGCAGCCAAGACCATCAGGGGGCAGGAAATGAGCAGTTCTTC
d_call: TRBD2; v_call: TRBV24-1; clone_size: -; j_call: TRBJ2-5; cdr3_aa: CATSAPGIIPSGSWETQYF; cdr3_nt: TGTGCCACCAGTGCCCCCGGGATAATCCCTAGCGGCTCCTGGGAGACCCAGTACTTC
d_call: -; v_call: TRBV7-3; clone_size: few; j_call: TRBJ2-7; cdr3_aa: CASSPSTGSYEQYF; cdr3_nt: TGTGCCAGCAGCCCGTCGACTGGGTCCTACGAGCAGTACTTC
d_call: TRBD1; v_call: TRBV27; clone_size: -; j_call: TRBJ1-5; cdr3_aa: CASSLSFRGNQPQHF; cdr3_nt: TGTGCCAGCAGTTTATCGTTCAGGGGGAATCAGCCCCAGCATTTT
d_call: -; v_call: TRBV4-3; clone_size: -; j_call: TRBJ1-1; cdr3_aa: CASSQRDAGEAFF; cdr3_nt: TGCGCCAGCAGCCAACGTGACGCCGGTGAAGCTTTCTTT
d_call: TRBD2; v_call: TRBV4-2; clone_size: -; j_call: TRBJ2-1; cdr3_aa: CASSQTSPSSYNEQFF; cdr3_nt: TGTGCCAGCAGCCAGACTAGCCCCAGCTCCTACAATGAGCAGTTCTTC
d_call: -; v_call: TRBV7-7; clone_size: -; j_call: TRBJ2-2; cdr3_aa: CASSLGRASGELFF; cdr3_nt: TGTGCCAGCAGCTTAGGGAGGGCCAGCGGGGAGCTGTTTTTT
d_call: -; v_call: TRBV12-3/TRBV12-4; clone_size: -; j_call: TRBJ2-3; cdr3_aa: CASSLAGPEDTQYF; cdr3_nt: TGTGCCAGCAGTTTAGCGGGCCCTGAGGATACGCAGTATTTT
d_call: TRBD1; v_call: TRBV7-2; clone_size: -; j_call: TRBJ1-5; cdr3_aa: CASSQGQGAVQPQHF; cdr3_nt: TGTGCCAGCAGCCAGGGACAGGGGGCGGTTCAGCCCCAGCATTTT
d_call: -; v_call: TRBV12-3/TRBV12-4; clone_size: many; j_call: TRBJ1-6; cdr3_aa: CASNIRSYNSPLHF; cdr3_nt: TGTGCCAGCAACATTAGGTCCTATAATTCACCCCTCCACTTT
d_call: -; v_call: TRBV5-4; clone_size: few; j_call: TRBJ1-2; cdr3_aa: CASRYPADAYTF; cdr3_nt: TGTGCCAGCAGATATCCGGCAGATGCCTACACCTTC
d_call: -; v_call: TRBV12-3/TRBV12-4; clone_size: -; j_call: TRBJ1-5; cdr3_aa: CASSSSPETAQPQHF; cdr3_nt: TGTGCCAGCAGTTCGTCCCCCGAAACTGCTCAGCCCCAGCATTTT
d_call: -; v_call: TRBV24-1; clone_size: -; j_call: TRBJ1-3; cdr3_aa: CATSDTGTLGNTIYF; cdr3_nt: TGTGCCACCAGTGACACCGGGACCTTAGGGAACACCATATATTTT
d_call: -; v_call: TRBV29-1; clone_size: -; j_call: TRBJ1-1; cdr3_aa: CSVGRGTFEAFF; cdr3_nt: TGCAGCGTCGGCAGGGGAACTTTTGAAGCTTTCTTT
d_call: TRBD1; v_call: TRBV3-1; clone_size: few; j_call: TRBJ2-1; cdr3_aa: CASRGQGSYNEQFF; cdr3_nt: TGTGCCAGCCGAGGACAGGGGTCTTACAATGAGCAGTTCTTC
d_call: -; v_call: TRBV20-1; clone_size: many; j_call: TRBJ2-5; cdr3_aa: CSPQAGETQYF; cdr3_nt: TGCAGTCCACAGGCGGGGGAGACCCAGTACTTC
d_call: -; v_call: TRBV6-2/TRBV6-3; clone_size: -; j_call: TRBJ1-5; cdr3_aa: CASSYQSLQPQHF; cdr3_nt: TGTGCCAGCAGTTATCAGTCCCTTCAGCCCCAGCATTTT
d_call: -; v_call: TRBV7-8; clone_size: few; j_call: TRBJ1-5; cdr3_aa: CASSVGPPVGNQPQHF; cdr3_nt: TGTGCCAGCAGCGTTGGACCCCCGGTGGGAAATCAGCCCCAGCATTTT
d_call: TRBD1; v_call: TRBV5-1; clone_size: -; j_call: TRBJ2-3; cdr3_aa: CASSGTGVLTDTQYF; cdr3_nt: TGCGCCAGCAGCGGGACAGGGGTTCTGACAGATACGCAGTATTTT
d_call: -; v_call: TRBV6-2/TRBV6-3; clone_size: -; j_call: TRBJ1-6; cdr3_aa: CASSYGTFGSPLHF; cdr3_nt: TGTGCCAGCAGTTACGGGACATTCGGATCACCCCTCCACTTT